A single sample gave rise to the 22 T cell receptor beta chains below, sequenced in a study of blood T cell repertoires in COVID-19. Clones were sequenced by immunoSEQ multiplex PCR, and TCRdb holds only the in-frame ones, with some missing. The sample holds roughly 150,000 clones; around 85% are singletons and the top ten take less than 3%. Input material: peripheral blood. All receptors derive from a man aged 45-60 years with acute or convalescent COVID-19.

The chain is built from TRBV3-1 (or the pseudogene TRBV3-2) and TRBJ2-5, with D unclear. This CDR3 has 16 residues. Germline CDR1 is LGHDT and CDR2 is YNNKEL (reference sequence). V was shortened by 0 bases and J by 4 bases, with 15 bases between the two germline ends. CDR3 in DNA: TGTGCCAGCAGCCAAGAGGCACTTACGGCAGGAGAGACCCAGTACTTC. Its protein product is CASSQEALTAGETQYF.

The rearrangement links TRBV5-1 to TRBJ2-2, with 7 bases aligning to TRBD1. The CDR3 is made up of 15 amino acids. Looked up from germline, CDR1 is SGHRS and CDR2 is YFSETQ. Trimming took 4 bases from V and 1 from J; bases not matched to a gene: 4. The CDR3 region is CASSRQGWNTGELFF. In DNA form, the CDR3 reads TGCGCCAGCAGCCGACAGGGATGGAACACCGGGGAGCTGTTTTTT.

For this clone: The junction does not match germline at one end; this may be a read error. The chain couples TRBV6-2 or TRBV6-3 to TRBJ2-7, with D possibly matching TRBD2 (6 bases). CDR1 is MNHEY and CDR2 is SVGEGT in the germline V gene. This CDR3 spans 15 amino acids. CDR3 nucleotide sequence: TGTGCCAGCAGTTACTACGGGACTCCATCCTCCGAGCAGTACTTC. The encoded protein is CASSYYGTPSSEQYF.

Of note for this clone: The same CDR3 also results from other DNA sequences found in this sample. The rearrangement links TRBV7-9 to TRBJ1-2, with D possibly TRBD1 on 6 matching bases. The ends were cut back, 3 bases at V and 4 bases at J, with 9 bases in the middle. Germline CDR1 reads SEHNR; CDR2 reads FQNEAQ (reference sequence). The CDR3 runs 13 residues. In DNA, the CDR3 is TGTGCCAGCAGCTTGGGGGCAGGCTATGGCTACACCTTC. It codes for CASSLGAGYGYTF.

This clone was seen just once. The rearrangement uses TRBV30 and TRBJ2-7, with 15 bases matching TRBD2. Germline V gene data show CDR1 as GTSNPN and CDR2 as SVGIG (reference sequence). CDR3 length: 11 residues. The junction had 5 bases not matched to a gene; V was cut back by 8 bases and J by 12 bases. CDR3 DNA sequence: TGTGCCGGGACTAGCGGGAGGACGCCGTACTTC. It encodes CAGTSGRTPYF.

This chain joins TRBV11-2 and TRBJ2-1, with 9 bases that match TRBD2. The CDR3 is made up of 17 amino acids. The V gene end was trimmed by 2 bases and the J gene end by 1 base; junction bases not matched to a gene: 6. The germline V gene encodes CDR1 SGHAT and CDR2 FQNNGV. This CDR3 is CASSLWASGDSYNEQFF. CDR3 DNA sequence: TGTGCCAGCAGCTTATGGGCTAGCGGGGATTCCTACAATGAGCAGTTCTTC.

The chain combines TRBV5-4 with TRBJ2-7; D gene uncertain. V was clipped by 0 bases and J by 5 bases, with 12 bases between them. The CDR3 extends over 14 amino acids. CDR1 and CDR2 from the germline V gene are SGHNT and YYREEE (reference sequence). As DNA, the CDR3 is TGTGCCAGCAGCTTGGGTCAAAACAGTGACGAGCAGTACTTC. Residues: CASSLGQNSDEQYF.

The rearrangement links TRBV21-1 to TRBJ1-1; TRBD1 is the table's D call, not checked against the DNA. TRBV21-1 constitutes a pseudogene. This CDR3 is 14 amino acids long. CDR3 sequence reads: CASSKDQENTEAFF. In DNA form, the CDR3 reads TGTGCCAGCAGCAAAGATCAGGAGAACACTGAAGCTTTCTTT.

This clone came up once. The rearrangement links TRBV7-3 to TRBJ1-5, with 8 bases lining up with TRBD1. The germline V gene encodes CDR1 SGHTA and CDR2 FQGTGA. The V segment lost 5 bases and the J segment 9 bases; nucleotides outside the gene matches: 9. This CDR3 comprises 14 residues. CDR3 sequence (DNA): TGTGCCAGCAGCCCAGGGACAGGCCTATGGCCCCAGCATTTT. As protein: CASSPGTGLWPQHF.

V usage is TRBV10-3 and J usage is TRBJ1-2; 12 nucleotides match TRBD1. Trimming at V came to 6 bases and at J to 7 bases, leaving 6 bases not matched to a gene. Germline-derived CDR1 and CDR2 are ENHRY and SYGVKD. This CDR3 region has 14 residues. CDR3 sequence: CAISPGQGAFGYTF. Written as DNA, the CDR3 is TGTGCCATCAGCCCGGGACAGGGGGCTTTTGGCTACACCTTC.

This clone was recorded once. The chain has TRBV18 and TRBJ2-1; 7 bases map to TRBD2. J was trimmed by 6 bases and V by 1 base; bases with no gene match: 9. Germline CDR1 reads KGHSH; CDR2 reads LQKENI. This CDR3 contains 16 residues. DNA of the CDR3: TGTGCCAGCTCACCACAGCTACAGACTAGCCTCAATGAGCAGTTCTTC. Amino acids: CASSPQLQTSLNEQFF.

The chain carries TRBV7-9 and TRBJ2-1; no clear D. Per germline, CDR1 SEHNR and CDR2 FQNEAQ (reference sequence). The CDR3 has 15 residues. Trimming removed 1 base from V and 6 bases from J, with 13 bases in between. The CDR3 DNA reads as TGTGCCAGCAGCTTAGGTTCCCCTAGTGGCAATGAGCAGTTCTTC. Its translation: CASSLGSPSGNEQFF.

The chain combines TRBV6-5 with TRBJ2-2; 12 bases are shared with TRBD2. Losses at the gene ends were 2 bases for V and 5 bases for J; bases not matched to a gene: 3. Germline V lookup: CDR1 MNHEY, CDR2 SVGAGI. CDR3 size: 16 residues. CDR3 loop: CASSYSGLAGTGELFF. The CDR3 DNA is TGTGCCAGCAGTTACAGCGGACTAGCGGGAACCGGGGAGCTGTTTTTT.

The chain uses TRBV7-9 and TRBJ2-5, with D perhaps TRBD1 (5 bases). Trimming took 6 bases from V and 0 from J, leaving 14 bases between them. Per germline, CDR1 SEHNR and CDR2 FQNEAQ (reference sequence). The CDR3 contains 15 residues. The CDR3 DNA reads as TGTGCCAGCAGTTCGACAGACTTCTACCAAGAGACCCAGTACTTC. Translation gives CASSSTDFYQETQYF.

The chain has TRBV5-1 and TRBJ2-1; 13 nucleotides line up with TRBD2. CDR3 length equals 17 residues. CDR1 and CDR2 (germline): SGHRS, YFSETQ. The J segment lost 5 bases and the V segment lost 4 bases, leaving 9 bases of the junction unmatched. CDR3 nucleotides: TGCGCCAGCAGCCTTTTGACTAGCGGGGGGAAAAACAATGAGCAGTTCTTC. It encodes CASSLLTSGGKNNEQFF. Using reference TRBV5-1 and TRBJ2-1 for the parts outside the CDR3, the full variable domain is KAGVTQTPRYLIKTRGQQVTLSCSPISGHRSVSWYQQTPGQGLQFLFEYFSETQRNKGNFPGRFSGRQFSNSRSEMNVSTLELGDSALYLCASSLLTSGGKNNEQFFGPGTRLTVL.

The count of this clone is one. The gene calls are TRBV7-9 and TRBJ1-6; 7 nucleotides agree with TRBD1. CDR1 and CDR2 (germline): SEHNR, FQNEAQ (reference sequence). With 6 bases clipped from V and 6 bases from J, the junction kept 8 bases outside the gene matches. The CDR3 is 15 residues long. CDR3: CASRLGTAANSPLHF. The CDR3 DNA is TGTGCCAGCAGGTTGGGGACAGCAGCTAATTCACCCCTCCACTTT.

The V call is TRBV3-1 (or the pseudogene TRBV3-2), the J call TRBJ2-7; tentatively, D is TRBD2 (6 bases). Looked up from germline, CDR1 is LGHDT and CDR2 is YNNKEL (reference sequence). This CDR3 has 15 residues. The germline V and J ends were trimmed by 4 bases and 2 bases, with 15 bases remaining between them. CDR3 protein: CASSLTAGLTYEQYF. The CDR3 nucleotides are TGTGCCAGCAGCCTGACTGCGGGGCTTACCTACGAGCAGTACTTC.

The sample holds one count of this clone. CDR3 in DNA: TGTGCCAGCAGCGACGGACCGGAGGGCTCAGATACGCAGTATTTT. Translating gives CASSDGPEGSDTQYF. The chain uses TRBV11-2 and TRBJ2-3; a possible D gene is TRBD2 (6 bases). The CDR3 is 15 residues long. CDR1 and CDR2 (germline): SGHAT, FQNNGV. V shed 5 bases and J shed 4 bases, with 16 bases lying between them.

The chain uses TRBV4-1 and TRBJ1-1; D not resolved. CDR3 length: 14 residues. CDR1 MGHRA and CDR2 YSYEKL come from the germline V gene. V was shortened by 1 base and J by 1 base, with 7 bases between the two germline ends. The CDR3 DNA sequence: TGCGCCAGCAGCCAAGGACAAAAGAACACTGAAGCTTTCTTT. Translating it yields CASSQGQKNTEAFF.

The rearrangement uses TRBV4-2 and TRBJ1-2; D is unclear. CDR1 and CDR2 (germline): LGHNA, YNFKEQ. The CDR3 is made up of 14 amino acids. V was shortened by 1 base and J by 7 bases, with 13 bases between the two germline ends. CDR3 coding DNA: TGTGCCAGCAGCCAAGTCGCTAGGGCGGGTGGCTACACCTTC. As protein: CASSQVARAGGYTF.

The V call is TRBV9, the J call TRBJ1-2; perhaps TRBD1 as D (6 bases). V lost 4 bases, J lost 3 bases, and 13 bases lay in between. Germline-derived CDR1 and CDR2 are SGDLS and YYNGEE. The CDR3 has 14 amino acids. In DNA form, the CDR3 reads TGTGCCAGCAGCCCAAGTCCAGGGGACTATGGCTACACCTTC. It is translated as CASSPSPGDYGYTF.

The gene calls are TRBV7-8 and TRBJ1-3; D ambiguous. Between the trimmed V and J ends, which lost 3 bases and 1 base, there was a span of 16 bases. Germline CDR1 and CDR2: SGHVS and FQNEAQ. This CDR3 is 17 amino acids long. The DNA of the CDR3 is TGTGCCAGCAGCTTTGGACGGAGGTTCGGGTCTGGAAACACCATATATTTT. It translates to CASSFGRRFGSGNTIYF.